Each of the 25 T cell receptor beta chains below was sequenced from the same sample in a study of blood T cell repertoires in COVID-19. Clones were sequenced by immunoSEQ multiplex PCR, and TCRdb holds only the in-frame ones, with some missing. The table lists tens of thousands of clones, roughly nine tenths of them singletons, with around 10% in the top ten. Sequenced input: peripheral blood. The receptor source for this set is a man in his 70s with acute or convalescent COVID-19.

The chain joins TRBV28 to TRBJ1-1; the match to TRBD1 covers 12 bases. Germline trimming cut 5 bases from V and 5 bases from J; bases unmatched to any gene: 6. The CDR3 extends over 15 amino acids. The germline gives CDR1 MDHEN, CDR2 SYDVKM. The CDR3 DNA is TGTGCCAGCAGTACCGGGACAGGGGGCGTGACTGAAGCTTTCTTT. It translates to CASSTGTGGVTEAFF.

The V and J genes are TRBV7-2 and TRBJ1-4; 8 nucleotides match TRBD1. CDR1 and CDR2 from the germline V gene are SGHTA and FQGNSA. The CDR3 is 15 amino acids. After removal of 5 bases from V and 7 bases from J, the junction contained 9 bases not matched to a gene. The CDR3 here is CASSRNQGAGEKLFF. The DNA for the CDR3 is TGTGCCAGCAGCCGTAATCAGGGGGCCGGTGAAAAACTGTTTTTT.

The V gene is TRBV7-2, the J gene TRBJ1-2; D not resolved. The V and J ends lost 4 bases and 5 bases respectively, with 14 bases between them. The CDR3 extends over 14 amino acids. Germline CDR1 and CDR2: SGHTA and FQGNSA. The CDR3 loop is CASSSLRAGYGYTF. DNA of the CDR3: TGTGCCAGCAGCTCGTTACGCGCGGGTTATGGCTACACCTTC.

The chain couples TRBV18 to TRBJ2-5; maybe TRBD1 (5 bases). The V end lost 2 bases, the J end lost 3 bases, and 10 bases lay between the germline ends. The CDR3 is made up of 14 amino acids. Germline CDR1 is KGHSH and CDR2 is LQKENI. The CDR3 DNA reads as TGTGCCAGCTCACCAAAGTCCAGGGAAGAGACCCAGTACTTC. Encoded protein: CASSPKSREETQYF.

The V and J genes are TRBV28 and TRBJ1-5; D possibly corresponds to TRBD1 (5 bases). The V end was cut by 3 bases, the J end by 5 bases, with 8 bases between. CDR1 and CDR2 from the germline V gene are MDHEN and SYDVKM. The CDR3 is made up of 13 amino acids. CDR3 amino acids: CASSFDSYQPQHF. The CDR3 DNA follows: TGTGCCAGCAGTTTCGACAGCTATCAGCCCCAGCATTTT.

With regard to this clone: The germline gene is not matched at one end of the junction; a read error may be the cause. V gene TRBV7-7 combines with J gene TRBJ1-3, with D possibly matching TRBD1 (5 bases). This CDR3 has 16 amino acids. Germline V gives CDR1 SSHAT, CDR2 FNYEAQ (reference sequence). The CDR3 nucleotides read TGTGCTAGCAGCTTATACGGGGGAAGGAATGGAAACACCATATATTTT. This translates into CASSLYGGRNGNTIYF.

This chain connects TRBV28 to TRBJ2-7, with D uncertain. In germline, CDR1 is MDHEN, CDR2 SYDVKM. The ends were cut back, 4 bases at V and 6 bases at J, with 10 bases in the middle. The CDR3 covers 12 residues. The CDR3 DNA reads TGTGCCAGCAGTTCCGTAATTTCCGAGCAGTACTTC. Its protein is CASSSVISEQYF.

In regard to this clone: Compared with germline, one end of the junction differs, possibly owing to a read error. The V call is TRBV10-3, the J call TRBJ2-7, with TRBD1 matching over 8 bases. The CDR3 extends over 14 amino acids. Germline CDR1 ENHRY, CDR2 SYGVKD. CDR3 coding DNA: TGTGCCATCAGTGAGCAGGGGGCCTCCGACGAGCAGTACTTC. Its protein product is CAISEQGASDEQYF.

The chain has TRBV19 and TRBJ1-1; no definite D call. V was trimmed by 6 bases and J by 1 base, leaving 18 bases between them. Germline values: CDR1 LNHDA, CDR2 SQIVND (reference sequence). The CDR3 is made up of 16 amino acids. The CDR3 DNA reads TGTGCCAGTAGCCCAAGAAGCGCGGGTCCGAACACTGAAGCTTTCTTT. Translating it yields CASSPRSAGPNTEAFF.

CDR3 loop: CASSLGVVGGSPLHF. The CDR3, as DNA: TGTGCCAGCAGCTTAGGAGTGGTCGGGGGTTCACCCCTCCACTTT. This chain uses TRBV7-2 with TRBJ1-6, with D possibly matching TRBD1 (5 bases). This CDR3 comprises 15 residues. Trimming removed 1 base from V and 9 bases from J, with 13 bases in between. Germline lookup yields CDR1 SGHTA and CDR2 FQGNSA.

V and J are TRBV4-3 and TRBJ1-4; TRBD1 agrees at 10 bases. V dropped 2 bases and J dropped 4; count of bases not matched to a gene: 13. Germline assignment: CDR1 LGHNA and CDR2 YSLEER. This CDR3 is built from 19 residues. The DNA of the CDR3 is TGCGCCAGCAGCCAATCTAGGGACAGGGGATTCCGGCTTAATGAAAAACTGTTTTTT. Residues: CASSQSRDRGFRLNEKLFF.

This chain links TRBV9 with TRBJ2-1; TRBD2 matches 9 bases. The CDR3 consists of 16 residues. V lost 3 bases, J lost 0 bases, and 4 bases stayed unmatched. Germline V gives CDR1 SGDLS, CDR2 YYNGEE. This CDR3 is CASSALAGVSYNEQFF. CDR3 nucleotides: TGTGCCAGCAGCGCCTTAGCGGGAGTCTCCTACAATGAGCAGTTCTTC. Combining the CDR3 with reference TRBV9 and TRBJ2-1 gives the whole variable domain DSGVTQTPKHLITATGQRVTLRCSPRSGDLSVYWYQQSLDQGLQFLIQYYNGEERAKGNILERFSAQQFPDLHSELNLSSLELGDSALYFCASSALAGVSYNEQFFGPGTRLTVL.

This clone was detected only once. The chain has TRBV20-1 and TRBJ1-1; no definite D call. Germline assignment: CDR1 DFQATT and CDR2 SNEGSKA (reference sequence). The V gene lost 3 bases and the J gene lost 0 bases, with 11 bases spanning the gap. This CDR3 is 14 amino acids long. DNA for the CDR3: TGCAGTGCTAGTGGTGCAAACTTGAACACTGAAGCTTTCTTT. As protein: CSASGANLNTEAFF.

The chain uses TRBV5-1 and TRBJ2-6; 7 nucleotides match TRBD1. The length of the CDR3 is 16 residues. CDR1 and CDR2 (germline): SGHRS, YFSETQ. J lost 4 bases, V lost 4 bases, and 8 bases had no gene match. CDR3 sequence reads: CASSLRQGGGANVLTF. The CDR3 coding sequence is TGCGCCAGCAGCCTTCGACAGGGCGGCGGGGCCAACGTCCTGACTTTC.

This rearrangement joins TRBV5-6 to TRBJ1-2; 7 nucleotides line up with TRBD1. CDR1 is SGHDT and CDR2 is YYEEEE in the germline V gene. V gave up 4 bases and J gave up 4 bases; unmatched junction bases: 10. The CDR3 spans 15 residues. The DNA of the CDR3 is TGTGCCAGCAGCCGGTTAGAGGGGGCCTTCTATGGCTACACCTTC. Encoded protein: CASSRLEGAFYGYTF.

In DNA, the CDR3 is TGTGCCAGCAGTCTACGGACAGGGAACTATGGCTACACCTTC. Protein: CASSLRTGNYGYTF. The rearrangement joins TRBV28 to TRBJ1-2, with 8 bases aligning to TRBD1. This CDR3 contains 14 residues. Germline V lookup: CDR1 MDHEN, CDR2 SYDVKM. V lost 5 bases, J lost 2 bases, and 4 bases stayed unmatched.

The chain joins TRBV5-6 to TRBJ1-4, with D unclear. The germline V and J ends were trimmed by 1 base and 8 bases, with 9 bases remaining between them. Germline CDR1 SGHDT, CDR2 YYEEEE. The CDR3 extends over 13 amino acids. For the CDR3, the DNA is TGTGCCAGCAGCTTGAGCCACCGAGAAAAACTGTTTTTT. Protein: CASSLSHREKLFF.

CDR3 sequence reads: CASSLGGATNEKLFF. CDR3 DNA sequence: TGTGCCAGCAGTCTGGGGGGGGCAACTAATGAAAAACTGTTTTTT. The J gene is TRBJ1-4, the V gene TRBV28; D might be TRBD1 (5 bases). Germline V CDR1 and CDR2: MDHEN, SYDVKM. V was trimmed by 5 bases and J by 0 bases, leaving 10 bases between them. This CDR3 has 15 amino acids.

The chain recombines TRBV9 with TRBJ2-3; 9 nucleotides match TRBD2. The CDR3 length is 18 residues. Unmatched junction bases numbered 9, after V lost 0 bases and J lost 1 base. Germline-derived CDR1 and CDR2 are SGDLS and YYNGEE. The CDR3 loop reads CASSVGLAVRAGTDTQYF. Here the CDR3 DNA reads TGTGCCAGCAGCGTAGGACTAGCGGTACGGGCGGGCACAGATACGCAGTATTTT.

CDR3 region: CASSLYPRLSGANVLTF. CDR3 coding DNA: TGTGCCAGCAGTCTCTATCCTAGGCTCTCTGGGGCCAACGTCCTGACTTTC. The chain links TRBV27 to TRBJ2-6; no firm D call. V lost 5 bases and J 0 bases, leaving 14 bases between the germline ends. Germline loops: CDR1 MNHEY, CDR2 SMNVEV (reference sequence). CDR3 length equals 17 residues.

The chain carries TRBV3-1 (or the pseudogene TRBV3-2) and TRBJ1-6; D gene ambiguous. CDR1 and CDR2 from the germline V gene are LGHDT and YNNKEL (reference sequence). V dropped 0 bases and J dropped 10 bases, with 16 bases sitting between them. CDR3 length: 16 amino acids. The CDR3 sequence: CASSQERNPAGSPLHF. For the CDR3, the DNA is TGTGCCAGCAGCCAAGAAAGGAACCCGGCAGGATCACCCCTCCACTTT.

The chain employs TRBV6-2 or TRBV6-3 and TRBJ2-7, with a possible D match to TRBD1 (5 bases). V shed 2 bases and J shed 4 bases, with 12 bases lying between them. The length of the CDR3 is 14 residues. Germline V lookup: CDR1 MNHEY, CDR2 SVGEGT. Here the CDR3 DNA reads TGTGCCAGCAGTTACGGGGCAGTATCGTACGAGCAGTACTTC. It codes for CASSYGAVSYEQYF.

The chain uses TRBV18 and TRBJ2-3; maybe TRBD2 (5 bases). The germline V gene encodes CDR1 KGHSH and CDR2 LQKENI. This CDR3 spans 16 amino acids. Trimming pared 2 bases from V and 2 bases from J, leaving 14 bases between. Written as DNA, the CDR3 is TGTGCCAGCTCACCAAGATCCGGGATCTCCACAGATACGCAGTATTTT. Its translation is CASSPRSGISTDTQYF.

This clone occurred a few times. This rearrangement joins TRBV19 to TRBJ2-7, with 11 bases matching TRBD1. Per germline, CDR1 LNHDA and CDR2 SQIVND (reference sequence). The ends lost 5 bases at V and 1 base at J; junction bases unmatched: 7. The CDR3 loop spans 16 amino acids. The chain's CDR3 is CASSVKGQGASYEQYF. DNA for the CDR3: TGTGCCAGTAGTGTAAAAGGACAGGGGGCGTCCTACGAGCAGTACTTC.

This clone was seen a single time. V and J are TRBV7-2 and TRBJ2-2; D is unresolved. Per germline, CDR1 SGHTA and CDR2 FQGNSA. The V and J ends lost 1 base and 2 bases respectively, with 5 bases between them. The CDR3 extends over 14 amino acids. The CDR3: CASSLGGNTGELFF. In nucleotides, the CDR3 is TGTGCCAGCAGCTTAGGCGGTAACACCGGGGAGCTGTTTTTT.